The 2 T cell receptor beta chains reported below all come from one sample, sequenced in a study of T-cell reconstitution after alpha-beta-depleted transplantation in children. Unique molecular identifiers tagged the TCRbeta library. MiXCR, run by TCRdb on the PCR reads, gives a single entry per CDR3 protein. The data contain 200,000 to 250,000 distinct CDR3 sequences, roughly 8.2% of them singletons. The source was PBMCs, mostly from graft donor cells, collected 180 days after TCRalphabeta/CD19-depleted stem cell transplant. All receptors come from a male patient between 5 and 17 years old who had a stem cell transplant for acute lymphoblastic leukemia, so the T cells may come from the graft donor.

This clonotype has at least ten counts. The chain is built from TRBV27 and TRBJ2-3; tentatively, D is TRBD1 (5 bases). Trimming shortened V by 2 bases and J by 2 bases, and 14 bases separated the two germline ends. CDR1 MNHEY and CDR2 SMNVEV come from the germline V gene (reference sequence). The CDR3 spans 16 residues. The CDR3 coding sequence is TGTGCCAGCAGTTTACAGGGTGTCCCTGTCACAGATACGCAGTATTTT. Encoded protein: CASSLQGVPVTDTQYF.

There are many counts of this clonotype. The V gene is TRBV28, the J gene TRBJ1-1, with D possibly matching TRBD1 (6 bases). The CDR3 extends over 14 amino acids. Germline V CDR1 and CDR2: MDHEN, SYDVKM. The V gene lost 5 bases and the J gene lost 3 bases, with 13 bases spanning the gap. The CDR3 sequence: CASSVPGAYTEAFF. CDR3 sequence (DNA): TGTGCCAGCAGTGTCCCGGGGGCCTACACTGAAGCTTTCTTT.